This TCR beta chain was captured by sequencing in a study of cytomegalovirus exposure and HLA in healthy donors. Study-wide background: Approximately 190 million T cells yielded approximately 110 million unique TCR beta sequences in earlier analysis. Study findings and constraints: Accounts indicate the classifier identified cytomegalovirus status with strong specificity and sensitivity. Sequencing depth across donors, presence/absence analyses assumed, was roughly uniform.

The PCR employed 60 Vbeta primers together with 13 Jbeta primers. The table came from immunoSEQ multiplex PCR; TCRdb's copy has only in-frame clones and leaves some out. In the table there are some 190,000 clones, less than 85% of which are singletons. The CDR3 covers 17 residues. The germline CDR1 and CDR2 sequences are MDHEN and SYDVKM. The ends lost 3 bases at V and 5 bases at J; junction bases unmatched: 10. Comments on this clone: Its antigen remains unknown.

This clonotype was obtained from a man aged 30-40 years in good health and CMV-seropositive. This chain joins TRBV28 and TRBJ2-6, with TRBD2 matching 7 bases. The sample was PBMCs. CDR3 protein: CASSFGRIRVRANVLTF. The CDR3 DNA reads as TGTGCCAGCAGTTTCGGGAGGATTAGGGTGAGGGCCAACGTCCTGACTTTC.